The rows below give T cell receptor beta chains drawn from one sample of a study of blood T cell repertoires in COVID-19. Sequencing used immunoSEQ multiplex PCR; TCRdb keeps in-frame clones, though not all of them. This table holds some 200,000 clones, approximately 86% found once. The sequencing input was peripheral blood. Source of these receptors: a man between 60 and 75 years old with COVID-19, enrolled during active disease. Each CDR3 is given with its conserved first and last residue.

v_call: TRBV27; j_call: TRBJ2-1; cdr3_aa: CASSLSRSGPTYNEQFF
v_call: TRBV2; j_call: TRBJ1-5; cdr3_aa: CASSARVSNQPQHF
v_call: TRBV6-5; j_call: TRBJ1-5; cdr3_aa: CASSRTAGGWQPQHF
v_call: TRBV14; j_call: TRBJ1-1; cdr3_aa: CASSQGGYTEAFF
v_call: TRBV11-3; j_call: TRBJ2-1; cdr3_aa: CASSLEQKSNEQFF
v_call: TRBV28; j_call: TRBJ2-7; cdr3_aa: CASRGYGGRVYEQYF
v_call: TRBV18; j_call: TRBJ1-1; cdr3_aa: CASSDRVEFTEAFF
v_call: TRBV5-4; j_call: TRBJ2-3; cdr3_aa: CASSPSGILTDTQYF
v_call: TRBV5-5; j_call: TRBJ1-2; cdr3_aa: CASSLTPSSGYTF
v_call: TRBV10-2; j_call: TRBJ1-6; cdr3_aa: CASSAESLHF
v_call: TRBV5-1; j_call: TRBJ1-1; cdr3_aa: CASSLEGHAAEAFF
v_call: TRBV28; j_call: TRBJ1-2; cdr3_aa: CASSPPWGQGSSYGYTF
v_call: TRBV28; j_call: TRBJ2-5; cdr3_aa: CASSRPGLAGVETQYF
v_call: TRBV25-1; j_call: TRBJ1-1; cdr3_aa: CASSESQGARITEAFF
v_call: TRBV4-1; j_call: TRBJ1-4; cdr3_aa: CASSQGSQGQGNEKLFF
v_call: TRBV7-8; j_call: TRBJ2-1; cdr3_aa: CASIPPGGAGNEQFF
v_call: TRBV11-2; j_call: TRBJ1-3; cdr3_aa: CASSTQTGGTGNTIYF
v_call: TRBV7-9; j_call: TRBJ2-6; cdr3_aa: CASVTGNGANVLTF
v_call: TRBV7-2; j_call: TRBJ1-6; cdr3_aa: CASSQGARSPLHF
v_call: TRBV28; j_call: TRBJ1-1; cdr3_aa: CASSSTGKENTEAFF
v_call: TRBV3-1/TRBV3-2; j_call: TRBJ2-1; cdr3_aa: CASSQDLGGPSSYNEQFF
v_call: TRBV5-4; j_call: TRBJ2-1; cdr3_aa: CASSLAGSGNNEQFF
v_call: TRBV11-2; j_call: TRBJ1-5; cdr3_aa: CASSSTTGQPQHF
v_call: TRBV6-5; j_call: TRBJ1-1; cdr3_aa: CASSYSVRNTEAFF
v_call: TRBV3-1/TRBV3-2; j_call: TRBJ2-7; cdr3_aa: CASSQDLRYEQYF
v_call: TRBV5-6; j_call: TRBJ2-5; cdr3_aa: CASSSPGRRETQYF
v_call: TRBV7-8; j_call: TRBJ1-6; cdr3_aa: CASSFDRGNSPLHF
v_call: TRBV6-1; j_call: TRBJ1-4; cdr3_aa: CASSEMAGQRNEKLFF
v_call: TRBV28; j_call: TRBJ2-5; cdr3_aa: CASTSPGYQETQYF
v_call: TRBV4-1; j_call: TRBJ2-3; cdr3_aa: CASSLGDRVVRVDTQYF
v_call: TRBV7-3; j_call: TRBJ1-2; cdr3_aa: CASSLRQGAVGGYTF
v_call: TRBV7-9; j_call: TRBJ1-1; cdr3_aa: CASSFDRGKAFF
v_call: TRBV4-1; j_call: TRBJ1-5; cdr3_aa: CASSQDGSGLKPQHF
v_call: TRBV5-3; j_call: TRBJ1-3; cdr3_aa: CARSLDIHSGNTIYF
v_call: TRBV7-2; j_call: TRBJ1-2; cdr3_aa: CASSHDRGNYGYTF
v_call: TRBV4-1; j_call: TRBJ2-7; cdr3_aa: CASSPRMTSSSYEQYF
v_call: TRBV27; j_call: TRBJ1-1; cdr3_aa: CASSKTGRPEAFF
v_call: TRBV28; j_call: TRBJ1-6; cdr3_aa: CASSLLWGTGVSPLHF
v_call: TRBV7-9; j_call: TRBJ2-7; cdr3_aa: CASSLDPGSYEQYF
v_call: TRBV25-1; j_call: TRBJ1-2; cdr3_aa: CASSHPGRDYGYTF
v_call: TRBV5-4; j_call: TRBJ2-1; cdr3_aa: CASSPRGREGQGAYNEQFF
v_call: TRBV5-1; j_call: TRBJ2-3; cdr3_aa: CASSDRLQGAKDTQYF
v_call: TRBV6-1; j_call: TRBJ1-1; cdr3_aa: CASSEGGRGSGTEAFF